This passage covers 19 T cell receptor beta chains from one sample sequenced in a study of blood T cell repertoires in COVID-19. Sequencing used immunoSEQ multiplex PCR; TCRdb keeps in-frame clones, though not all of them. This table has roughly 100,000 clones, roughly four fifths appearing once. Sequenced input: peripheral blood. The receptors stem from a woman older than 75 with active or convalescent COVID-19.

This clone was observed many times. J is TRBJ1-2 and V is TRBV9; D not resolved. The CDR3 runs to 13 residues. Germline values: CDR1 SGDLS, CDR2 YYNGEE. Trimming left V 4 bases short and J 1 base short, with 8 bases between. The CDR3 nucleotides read TGTGCCAGCAGCCCACGGGTTAACTATGGCTACACCTTC. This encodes CASSPRVNYGYTF.

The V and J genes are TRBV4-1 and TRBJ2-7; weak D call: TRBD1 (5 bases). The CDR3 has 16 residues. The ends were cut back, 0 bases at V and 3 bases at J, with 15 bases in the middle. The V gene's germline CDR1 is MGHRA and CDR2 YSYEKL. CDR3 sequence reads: CASSQERVDSIYEQYF. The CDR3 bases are TGCGCCAGCAGCCAAGAAAGAGTCGACAGCATCTACGAGCAGTACTTC.

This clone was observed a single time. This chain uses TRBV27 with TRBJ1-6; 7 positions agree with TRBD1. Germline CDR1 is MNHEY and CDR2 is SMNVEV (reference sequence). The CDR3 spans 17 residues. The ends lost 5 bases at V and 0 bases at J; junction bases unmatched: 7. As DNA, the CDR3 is TGTGCCAGCAGTCCCTTACAGGGGAGCTCCTATAATTCACCCCTCCACTTT. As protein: CASSPLQGSSYNSPLHF.

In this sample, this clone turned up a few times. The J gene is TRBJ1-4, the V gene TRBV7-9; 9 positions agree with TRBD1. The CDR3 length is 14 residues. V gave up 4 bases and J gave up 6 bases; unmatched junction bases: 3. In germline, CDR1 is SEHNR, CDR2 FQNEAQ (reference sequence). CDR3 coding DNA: TGTGCCAGCAGCTCGAGGACAGGGGATGAAAAACTGTTTTTT. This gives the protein CASSSRTGDEKLFF.

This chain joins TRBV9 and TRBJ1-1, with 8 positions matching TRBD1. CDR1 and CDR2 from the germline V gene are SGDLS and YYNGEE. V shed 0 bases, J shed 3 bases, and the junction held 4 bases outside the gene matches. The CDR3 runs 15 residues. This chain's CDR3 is CASSVEGQADTEAFF. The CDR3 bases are TGTGCCAGCAGCGTAGAGGGACAGGCGGACACTGAAGCTTTCTTT.

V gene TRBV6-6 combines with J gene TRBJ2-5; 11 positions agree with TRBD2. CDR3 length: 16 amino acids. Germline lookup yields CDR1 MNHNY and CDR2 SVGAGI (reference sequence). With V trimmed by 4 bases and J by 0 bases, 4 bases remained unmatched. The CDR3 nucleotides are TGTGCCAGCAGTTCGGGACTAGCGGCGTACCAAGAGACCCAGTACTTC. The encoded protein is CASSSGLAAYQETQYF.

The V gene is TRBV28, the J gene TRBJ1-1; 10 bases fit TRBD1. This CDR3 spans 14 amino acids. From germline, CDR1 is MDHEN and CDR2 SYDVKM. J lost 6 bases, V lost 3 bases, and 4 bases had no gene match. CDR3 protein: CASSLTGGSAEAFF. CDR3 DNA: TGTGCCAGCAGTTTGACAGGGGGCTCGGCTGAAGCTTTCTTT.

The CDR3 DNA is TGTGCCAGCAGCCTCGGGACAGGGAATCAGCCCCAGCATTTT. This sequence encodes CASSLGTGNQPQHF. This rearrangement joins TRBV7-2 to TRBJ1-5, with 9 positions matching TRBD1. V shed 5 bases and J 4 bases; nucleotides not matched to a gene: 3. The CDR3 extends over 14 amino acids. Germline V CDR1 and CDR2: SGHTA, FQGNSA.

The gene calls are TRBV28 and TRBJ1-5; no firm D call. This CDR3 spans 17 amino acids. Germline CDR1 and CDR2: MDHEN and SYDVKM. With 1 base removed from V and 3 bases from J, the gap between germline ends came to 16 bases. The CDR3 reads CASSLFSGKSDNQPQHF. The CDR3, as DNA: TGTGCCAGCAGTTTATTTTCGGGGAAGTCGGACAATCAGCCCCAGCATTTT.

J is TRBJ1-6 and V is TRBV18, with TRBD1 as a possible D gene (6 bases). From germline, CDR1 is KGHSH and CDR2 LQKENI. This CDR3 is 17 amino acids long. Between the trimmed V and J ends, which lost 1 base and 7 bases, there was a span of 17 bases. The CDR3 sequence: CASSPLTIGQKNSPLHF. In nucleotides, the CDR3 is TGTGCCAGCTCACCACTAACCATCGGACAGAAAAATTCACCCCTCCACTTT.

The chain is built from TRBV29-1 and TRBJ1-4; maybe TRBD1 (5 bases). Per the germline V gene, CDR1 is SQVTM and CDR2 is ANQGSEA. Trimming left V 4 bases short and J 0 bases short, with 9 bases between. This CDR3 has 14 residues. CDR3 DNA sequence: TGCAGCGTTGGGGGCGGTGCAACTAATGAAAAACTGTTTTTT. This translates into CSVGGGATNEKLFF.

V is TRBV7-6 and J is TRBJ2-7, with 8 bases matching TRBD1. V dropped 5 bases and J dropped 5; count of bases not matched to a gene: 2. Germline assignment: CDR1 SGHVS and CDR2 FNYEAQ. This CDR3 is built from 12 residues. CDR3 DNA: TGTGCCAGCAGCCGACAGGGGAACGAGCAGTACTTC. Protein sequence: CASSRQGNEQYF.

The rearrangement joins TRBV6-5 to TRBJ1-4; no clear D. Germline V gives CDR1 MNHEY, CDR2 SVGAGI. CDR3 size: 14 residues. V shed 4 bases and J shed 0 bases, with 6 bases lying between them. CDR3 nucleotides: TGTGCCAGCAGTTTCACAGCAACTAATGAAAAACTGTTTTTT. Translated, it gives CASSFTATNEKLFF.

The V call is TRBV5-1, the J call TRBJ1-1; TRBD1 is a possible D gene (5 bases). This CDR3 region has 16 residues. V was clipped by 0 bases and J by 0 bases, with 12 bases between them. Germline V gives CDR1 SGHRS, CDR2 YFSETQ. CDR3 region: CASSLGGNRLNTEAFF. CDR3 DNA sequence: TGCGCCAGCAGCTTGGGGGGTAACAGGTTGAACACTGAAGCTTTCTTT.

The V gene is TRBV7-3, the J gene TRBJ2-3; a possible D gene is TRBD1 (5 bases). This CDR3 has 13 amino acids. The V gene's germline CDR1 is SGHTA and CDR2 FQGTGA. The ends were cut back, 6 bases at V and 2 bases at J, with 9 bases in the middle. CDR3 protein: CASSSQVTDTQYF. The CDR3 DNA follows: TGTGCCAGCAGTTCACAGGTCACAGATACGCAGTATTTT. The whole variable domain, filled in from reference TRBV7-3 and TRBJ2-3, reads GAGVSQTPSNKVTEKGKYVELRCDPISGHTALYWYRQSLGQGPEFLIYFQGTGAADDSGLPNDRFFAVRPEGSVSTLKIQRTERGDSAVYLCASSSQVTDTQYFGPGTRLTVL.

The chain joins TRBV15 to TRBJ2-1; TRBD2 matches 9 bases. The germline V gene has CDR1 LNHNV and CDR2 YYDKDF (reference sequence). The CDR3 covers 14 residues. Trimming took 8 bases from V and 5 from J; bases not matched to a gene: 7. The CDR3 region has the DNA TGTGCCACCGTGGATAGCGGGGGTCACAATGAGCAGTTCTTC. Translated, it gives CATVDSGGHNEQFF. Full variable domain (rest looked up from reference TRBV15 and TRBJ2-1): DAMVIQNPRYQVTQFGKPVTLSCSQTLNHNVMYWYQQKSSQAPKLLFHYYDKDFNNEADTPDNFQSRRPNTSFCFLDIRSPGLGDTAMYLCATVDSGGHNEQFFGPGTRLTVL.

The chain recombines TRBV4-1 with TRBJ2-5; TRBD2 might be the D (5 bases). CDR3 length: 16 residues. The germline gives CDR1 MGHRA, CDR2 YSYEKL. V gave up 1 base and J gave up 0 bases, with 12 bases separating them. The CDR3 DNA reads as TGCGCCAGCAGCCAAGCGTCCGGAGCGGACCAAGAGACCCAGTACTTC. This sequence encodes CASSQASGADQETQYF.

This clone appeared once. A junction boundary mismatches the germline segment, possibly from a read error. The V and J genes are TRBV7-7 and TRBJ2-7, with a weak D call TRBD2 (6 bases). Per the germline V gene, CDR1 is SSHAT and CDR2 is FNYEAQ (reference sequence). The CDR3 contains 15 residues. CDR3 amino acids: CASRWKRAISYEQYF. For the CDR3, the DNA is TGTGCTAGCAGATGGAAGCGGGCGATCTCCTACGAGCAGTACTTC.

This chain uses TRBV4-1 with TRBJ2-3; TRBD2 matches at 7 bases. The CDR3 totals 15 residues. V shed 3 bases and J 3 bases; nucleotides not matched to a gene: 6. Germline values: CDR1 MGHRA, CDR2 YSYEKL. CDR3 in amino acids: CASSHLGLGTDTQYF. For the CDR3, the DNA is TGCGCCAGCAGCCATTTAGGACTAGGAACAGATACGCAGTATTTT.